These 31 T cell receptor beta chains originate from one sample sequenced in a study of cytomegalovirus exposure and HLA in healthy donors. PCR employed 60 Vbeta and 13 Jbeta primers. Using immunoSEQ multiplex PCR, the repertoire was profiled, and TCRdb retains in-frame clones only, with some absent. The repertoire includes about 200,000 clones, 75% to 90% of them detected once, and roughly 0.71% sits in the top ten. The sample taken for sequencing was PBMCs. The receptors derive from a boy aged 2-9 years in good health and CMV-seronegative.

This chain connects TRBV19 to TRBJ1-2; the D gene is possibly TRBD1 (6 bases). Germline CDR1 LNHDA, CDR2 SQIVND (reference sequence). Trimming pared 9 bases from V and 4 bases from J, leaving 18 bases between. The CDR3 contains 14 residues. The CDR3 coding sequence is TGTGCCAGAGGGGGGGAGGGAAGGGCCTATGGCTACACCTTC. Translated: CARGGEGRAYGYTF.

The chain combines TRBV27 with TRBJ1-2, with a weak D call TRBD1 (6 bases). The germline V and J ends were trimmed by 3 bases and 8 bases, with 10 bases remaining between them. From germline, CDR1 is MNHEY and CDR2 SMNVEV (reference sequence). This CDR3 comprises 12 residues. The CDR3 DNA is TGTGCCAGCAGTTTCAGGGGTGGCGGCTACACCTTC. This codes for CASSFRGGGYTF.

This clone has more than one count but fewer than ten. This sample also contains other DNA sequences that code for the same CDR3. This sequence joins TRBV30 and TRBJ1-1, with a tentative D call TRBD1 (5 bases). The CDR3 covers 13 residues. Trimming removed 2 bases at V and 2 bases at J, with 9 bases between. Germline V lookup: CDR1 GTSNPN, CDR2 SVGIG (reference sequence). CDR3 bases: TGTGCCTGGAGTATGGGGCGCAACACTGAAGCTTTCTTT. Amino acid sequence: CAWSMGRNTEAFF.

The chain links TRBV6-1 to TRBJ2-1; the match to TRBD2 covers 11 bases. The germline CDR1 and CDR2 sequences are MNHNS and SASEGT. The junction had 9 bases not matched to a gene; V was cut back by 9 bases and J by 5 bases. There are 15 residues in the CDR3. CDR3 nucleotides: TGTGCCAGTAAAAGAGGACTAGCGGGCAACAATGAGCAGTTCTTC. Its translation is CASKRGLAGNNEQFF.

The chain carries TRBV30 and TRBJ2-2; D is possibly TRBD2 (5 bases). Trimming removed 2 bases from V and 2 bases from J, with 12 bases in between. The length of the CDR3 is 15 residues. Germline V gene sequence: CDR1 GTSNPN, CDR2 SVGIG (reference sequence). CDR3 sequence (DNA): TGTGCCTGGAGTCTCGGACTTGAAAACACCGGGGAGCTGTTTTTT. It is translated as CAWSLGLENTGELFF.

V usage is TRBV2 and J usage is TRBJ2-2; the D gene is possibly TRBD1 (6 bases). CDR1 and CDR2 from the germline V gene are SNHLY and FYNNEI. V gave up 6 bases and J gave up 1 base, with 9 bases separating them. The CDR3 extends over 14 amino acids. The CDR3 loop reads CASRPRGNTGELFF. The CDR3 DNA sequence: TGTGCCAGCAGACCCAGGGGGAACACCGGGGAGCTGTTTTTT.

The chain links TRBV7-8 to TRBJ2-7, with D possibly TRBD1 on 5 matching bases. Germline V gene lookup returns CDR1 SGHVS and CDR2 FQNEAQ. V was trimmed by 2 bases and J by 3 bases, leaving 5 bases between them. This CDR3 region has 12 residues. The CDR3 protein is CASSLQGYEQYF. For the CDR3, the DNA is TGTGCCAGCAGCTTACAGGGCTACGAGCAGTACTTC. The variable domain in full, with the rest retrieved from reference TRBV7-8 and TRBJ2-7, is GAGVSQSPRYKVAKRGQDVALRCDPISGHVSLFWYQQALGQGPEFLTYFQNEAQLDKSGLPSDRFFAERPEGSVSTLKIQRTQQEDSAVYLCASSLQGYEQYFGPGTRLTVT.

The chain carries TRBV6-5 and TRBJ1-3; D is perhaps TRBD1 (5 bases). The CDR3 runs to 13 residues. In germline, CDR1 is MNHEY, CDR2 SVGAGI. Trimming removed 8 bases at V and 4 bases at J, with 12 bases between. CDR3 protein: CASLSGAGNTIYF. In DNA form, the CDR3 reads TGTGCCAGCTTGAGTGGGGCCGGAAACACCATATATTTT.

This chain uses TRBV11-3 with TRBJ2-3; 8 nucleotides match TRBD1. Germline CDR1 is SGHNT and CDR2 is YENEEA. Germline trimming cut 4 bases from V and 5 bases from J; bases unmatched to any gene: 5. There are 14 residues in the CDR3. This CDR3 reads CASSSGQGRDTQYF. CDR3 nucleotides: TGTGCCAGCAGCTCAGGACAGGGTCGAGATACGCAGTATTTT.

This clone has more than one count but fewer than ten. DNA of the CDR3: TGCGCCAGCAGCTTCCGGGACACTGAAGCTTTCTTT. Translation: CASSFRDTEAFF. This chain links TRBV5-1 with TRBJ1-1; no clear D. V was trimmed by 2 bases and J by 3 bases, leaving 5 bases between them. The CDR3 is made up of 12 amino acids. Germline CDR1 SGHRS, CDR2 YFSETQ.

This clone was seen once. This chain joins TRBV6-6 and TRBJ2-3; D not resolved. The CDR3 is 14 amino acids. Germline CDR1 reads MNHNY; CDR2 reads SVGAGI (reference sequence). The germline V and J ends were trimmed by 8 bases and 4 bases, with 16 bases remaining between them. The CDR3 sequence is CASEKSTTPDTQYF. Written as DNA, the CDR3 is TGTGCCAGCGAAAAATCTACTACACCAGATACGCAGTATTTT.

This clone was picked up one time. This chain connects TRBV6-4 to TRBJ2-7, with a tentative D call TRBD1 (6 bases). Trimming pared 4 bases from V and 1 base from J, leaving 14 bases between. Germline lookup yields CDR1 MRHNA and CDR2 SNTAGT. The CDR3 loop spans 15 amino acids. For the CDR3, the DNA is TGTGCCAGCAGTGCCTCAGGGGCCCCTTCCTACGAGCAGTACTTC. This gives the protein CASSASGAPSYEQYF.

The chain uses TRBV2 and TRBJ2-5; 13 bases fit TRBD2. Matching the DNA end better, TRBJ2-7 makes the J call doubtful. This CDR3 has 16 amino acids. Looked up from germline, CDR1 is SNHLY and CDR2 is FYNNEI. This CDR3 reads CAGQSGTSGNSYEQYF. Written as DNA, the CDR3 is TGTGCCGGCCAATCCGGGACTAGCGGGAACTCCTACGAGCAGTACTTC.

This clone turned up a few times. This chain uses TRBV6-1 with TRBJ1-1; TRBD1 agrees at 8 bases. The trim removed 7 bases at V and 4 bases at J, leaving 5 bases unmatched. Germline CDR1 and CDR2: MNHNS and SASEGT. The CDR3 runs 13 residues. The CDR3 coding sequence is TGTGCCAGCACGGGACAGGTGGGCACTGAAGCTTTCTTT. Its translation is CASTGQVGTEAFF.

V gene TRBV9 combines with J gene TRBJ2-5, with 9 bases that match TRBD2. The J call is in doubt because the DNA end fits TRBJ2-7 better. CDR1 is SGDLS, CDR2 YYNGEE, per germline. CDR3 length: 14 amino acids. CDR3 nucleotides: TGTGCCAGCAGCGGGACTAGCGTCACCTACGAGCAGTACTTC. As protein: CASSGTSVTYEQYF.

This chain links TRBV6-5 with TRBJ2-7; TRBD2 aligns across 14 bases. Germline V gene data show CDR1 as MNHEY and CDR2 as SVGAGI. CDR3 length: 14 amino acids. V was clipped by 11 bases and J by 7 bases; unmatched bases: 10. The CDR3 region has the DNA TGTGCCGCGCGCTCGGGACTAGCGGGAGTTGAGCAGTACTTC. Translated: CAARSGLAGVEQYF.

The chain is built from TRBV7-8 and TRBJ1-3, with no clear D. Looked up from germline, CDR1 is SGHVS and CDR2 is FQNEAQ. V shed 3 bases and J shed 0 bases, with 6 bases lying between them. The CDR3 sequence is 14 residues long. For the CDR3, the DNA is TGTGCCAGCAGCTTCAGAAGCTCTGGAAACACCATATATTTT. Its translation: CASSFRSSGNTIYF.

With regard to this clone: The sample carries other DNA sequences with the same CDR3. The chain is built from TRBV11-2 and TRBJ2-7, with a tentative D call TRBD1 (5 bases). Between the trimmed V and J ends, which lost 1 base and 2 bases, there was a span of 9 bases. The length of the CDR3 is 14 residues. Germline values: CDR1 SGHAT, CDR2 FQNNGV. The CDR3 spells CASSLGTGTYEQYF. For the CDR3, the DNA is TGTGCCAGCAGCTTAGGTACAGGAACCTACGAGCAGTACTTC.

The chain recombines TRBV2 with TRBJ2-7; no definite D call. Germline assignment: CDR1 SNHLY and CDR2 FYNNEI. This CDR3 is 16 amino acids long. V was cut by 0 bases and J by 2 bases, with 14 bases left in between. The CDR3 coding sequence is TGTGCCAGCAGTGAAGCCCTACGCACGTCGGCCTACGAGCAGTACTTC. As protein: CASSEALRTSAYEQYF.

Turning to this clone: Other DNA sequences in this sample translate to the same CDR3. The V call is TRBV19, the J call TRBJ1-1, with 8 bases fitting TRBD1. This CDR3 spans 14 amino acids. Trimming cost V 3 bases and J 1 base; bases outside gene matches: 1. Germline V gives CDR1 LNHDA, CDR2 SQIVND (reference sequence). As DNA, the CDR3 is TGTGCCAGTAGTATTGACAGGGGGAACACTGAAGCTTTCTTT. The encoded protein is CASSIDRGNTEAFF.

V gene TRBV15 combines with J gene TRBJ1-1; 8 bases agree with TRBD1. Germline V gene lookup returns CDR1 LNHNV and CDR2 YYDKDF (reference sequence). J gave up 0 bases and V 0 bases, and 3 bases lay outside the gene matches. The CDR3 loop spans 16 amino acids. The CDR3 coding sequence is TGTGCCACCAGCAGAGAGGTGACAGGGGTGAACACTGAAGCTTTCTTT. It is translated as CATSREVTGVNTEAFF.

The chain employs TRBV7-2 and TRBJ2-7, with TRBD2 as a possible D gene (6 bases). CDR3 length: 14 amino acids. V lost 4 bases to trimming and J lost 2 bases, with 12 bases between them. Germline V CDR1 and CDR2: SGHTA, FQGNSA. The CDR3 nucleotides are TGTGCCAGCAGCTATCCCGGGACTGCCTACGAGCAGTACTTC. This codes for CASSYPGTAYEQYF.

This rearrangement joins TRBV5-1 to TRBJ2-5; 7 bases align to TRBD2. Germline V gene sequence: CDR1 SGHRS, CDR2 YFSETQ. With 5 bases clipped from V and 3 bases from J, the junction kept 10 bases outside the gene matches. The CDR3 length is 15 residues. The CDR3 loop is CASRAAGAGEETQYF. CDR3 nucleotides: TGCGCCAGCAGGGCCGCCGGGGCGGGGGAAGAGACCCAGTACTTC.

This clone was seen only a few times. The chain employs TRBV5-1 and TRBJ2-7; 7 nucleotides align to TRBD1. This CDR3 contains 13 residues. CDR1 is SGHRS and CDR2 is YFSETQ in the germline V gene. Trimming took 4 bases from V and 3 from J; bases not matched to a gene: 4. CDR3 region: CASSIGTDYEQYF. CDR3 coding DNA: TGCGCCAGCAGCATCGGGACAGACTACGAGCAGTACTTC. Filled out from reference TRBV5-1 and TRBJ2-7, the complete variable domain reads KAGVTQTPRYLIKTRGQQVTLSCSPISGHRSVSWYQQTPGQGLQFLFEYFSETQRNKGNFPGRFSGRQFSNSRSEMNVSTLELGDSALYLCASSIGTDYEQYFGPGTRLTVT.

A few counts support this clone. The chain combines TRBV5-1 with TRBJ1-2, with TRBD1 identical over 7 bases. The V and J ends lost 0 bases and 1 base, in that order; junction bases with no gene match: 0. CDR3 length equals 14 residues. Germline lookup yields CDR1 SGHRS and CDR2 YFSETQ. The CDR3 reads CASSLGQGNYGYTF. The CDR3, as DNA: TGCGCCAGCAGCTTGGGACAGGGTAACTATGGCTACACCTTC.

The chain carries TRBV19 and TRBJ1-1; D is ambiguous. The germline V and J ends were trimmed by 1 base and 1 base, with 7 bases remaining between them. This CDR3 region has 14 residues. The germline gives CDR1 LNHDA, CDR2 SQIVND (reference sequence). The CDR3 spells CASSIGGANTEAFF. In nucleotides, the CDR3 is TGTGCCAGTAGTATAGGAGGAGCGAACACTGAAGCTTTCTTT. Combining the CDR3 with reference TRBV19 and TRBJ1-1 gives the whole variable domain DGGITQSPKYLFRKEGQNVTLSCEQNLNHDAMYWYRQDPGQGLRLIYYSQIVNDFQKGDIAEGYSVSREKKESFPLTVTSAQKNPTAFYLCASSIGGANTEAFFGQGTRLTVV.

To note about this clone: Mismatch with germline at one junction end may stem from a read error. V and J are TRBV5-1 and TRBJ2-7, with 7 positions matching TRBD2. Germline V lookup: CDR1 SGHRS, CDR2 YFSETQ. The CDR3 has 15 residues. CDR3 sequence (DNA): TGCGCCAGCAGTTTGGAGGGGCCCCGGGGGGACGAGCAGTACTTC. It encodes CASSLEGPRGDEQYF.

This clone was recorded a few times. This rearrangement joins TRBV6-6 to TRBJ2-7, with 11 bases identical to TRBD2. The ends lost 10 bases at V and 3 bases at J; junction bases unmatched: 5. There are 13 residues in the CDR3. CDR1 and CDR2 from the germline V gene are MNHNY and SVGAGI (reference sequence). CDR3 nucleotides: TGTGCCACTCTAGCGGGGGGATACTACGAGCAGTACTTC. This encodes CATLAGGYYEQYF.

The chain carries TRBV11-2 and TRBJ2-1; 12 nucleotides match TRBD2. The junction had 4 bases not matched to a gene; V was cut back by 4 bases and J by 0 bases. This CDR3 spans 17 amino acids. In germline, CDR1 is SGHAT, CDR2 FQNNGV. The DNA for the CDR3 is TGTGCCAGCAGCTCGACTAGCGGGGGCACCTCCTACAATGAGCAGTTCTTC. Translated, it gives CASSSTSGGTSYNEQFF.

The chain couples TRBV6-6 to TRBJ1-5; TRBD1 agrees at 10 bases. Germline V lookup: CDR1 MNHNY, CDR2 SVGAGI (reference sequence). The CDR3 is made up of 16 amino acids. J lost 2 bases, V lost 7 bases, and 8 bases had no gene match. CDR3 in DNA: TGTGCCAGCACCCGGGACAGGGGTTTAGGCAATCAGCCCCAGCATTTT. Its translation is CASTRDRGLGNQPQHF.

The chain couples TRBV11-2 to TRBJ2-7; D gene unclear. This CDR3 is 13 amino acids long. V dropped 1 base and J dropped 5 bases, with 9 bases sitting between them. Germline V gene sequence: CDR1 SGHAT, CDR2 FQNNGV. The CDR3 reads CASSLASADEQYF. DNA for the CDR3: TGTGCCAGCAGCTTAGCGTCGGCGGACGAGCAGTACTTC.